This is a list of T cell receptor beta chains from one sample in a study of T cell repertoires in cytomegalovirus infection. Using its own MiXCR run on the reads, TCRdb lists one record per CDR3 protein. This sample has under 850,000 distinct CDR3 sequences; 35% occur once, and the top ten carry 2.5% to 3%. Sample: PBMCs. The receptors come from a human donor in good health (CMV status not recorded). Some clones in this sample may be carry-over from other donors' samples. The CDR3 runs from the conserved cysteine through the conserved F or W. The order of the fields is V gene, D gene, clone size, J gene, CDR3 protein, CDR3 DNA. The D gene is left open where the match is weak. Rows give clone size only sometimes, using once, few, many, or a class for an expanded clone.

TRBV5-4	-	few	TRBJ2-3	CASSLGRDTNTQYF	TGTGCCAGCAGCTTGGGCAGGGACACTAATACGCAGTATTTT
TRBV7-2	-	few	TRBJ2-2	CASSLSVGGLFF	TGTGCCAGCAGCTTATCAGTGGGGGGGCTGTTTTTT
TRBV7-6	-	many	TRBJ1-4	CASSLAETLTGKLFF	TGTGCCAGCAGCTTAGCAGAGACATTAACTGGAAAACTGTTTTTT
TRBV27	TRBD2	few	TRBJ2-3	CASSPQGGGPPDTQYF	TGTGCCAGCAGTCCCCAGGGCGGGGGGCCCCCAGATACGCAGTATTTT
TRBV19	-	few	TRBJ1-2	CASTGVSYGYTF	TGTGCCAGTACCGGAGTAAGCTATGGCTACACCTTC
TRBV7-2	-	-	TRBJ2-2	CASSLAWLGATGELFF	TGTGCCAGCAGCTTAGCCTGGCTAGGCGCCACCGGGGAGCTGTTTTTT
TRBV11-2	TRBD1	few	TRBJ2-7	CASSASGTGYYEQYF	TGTGCCAGCAGCGCGTCCGGGACAGGCTACTACGAGCAGTACTTC
TRBV12-3/TRBV12-4	TRBD2	-	TRBJ2-7	CASSASGSAPGEQYF	TGTGCCAGCAGTGCTAGCGGGAGCGCCCCGGGCGAGCAGTACTTC
TRBV28	TRBD2	-	TRBJ2-1	CASSFPGLAGANEQFF	TGTGCCAGCAGTTTTCCGGGACTAGCGGGAGCAAATGAGCAGTTCTTC
TRBV7-2	-	many	TRBJ2-7	CARWGVNLYEQYF	TGTGCCCGGTGGGGGGTAAACCTCTACGAGCAGTACTTC
TRBV29-1	TRBD1	-	TRBJ2-2	CSVELGQRNTGELFF	TGCAGCGTTGAATTGGGACAGAGGAACACCGGGGAGCTGTTTTTT
TRBV19	-	-	TRBJ2-4	CASSITGQVNIQYF	TGTGCCAGTAGTATTACCGGACAAGTCAACATTCAGTACTTC
TRBV10-3	TRBD2	-	TRBJ2-1	CAISDFSRGTSGNNEQFF	TGTGCCATCAGTGATTTTAGCCGGGGGACTAGCGGTAACAATGAGCAGTTCTTC
TRBV10-3	-	few	TRBJ2-4	CATSTRAHLSAKNIQYF	TGTGCCACCTCCACAAGGGCGCACCTTTCAGCCAAAAACATTCAGTACTTC
TRBV7-2	-	few	TRBJ2-7	CASSRNLRDYEQYF	TGTGCCAGCAGCCGGAATCTCAGGGACTACGAGCAGTACTTC
TRBV19	TRBD1	-	TRBJ1-2	CASNADRAGGYTF	TGTGCCAGTAACGCCGACAGGGCTGGTGGCTACACCTTC
TRBV7-9	TRBD1	-	TRBJ1-2	CASSPTGQGGYGYTF	TGTGCCAGCAGCCCAACCGGACAGGGTGGCTATGGCTACACCTTC
TRBV28	-	-	TRBJ2-6	CASSSEIGANGLTF	TGTGCCAGCAGTTCGGAGATTGGGGCCAACGGCCTGACTTTC
TRBV6-1	TRBD1	many	TRBJ2-7	CASRRDRDNYEQYF	TGTGCCAGCAGGCGCGACAGGGACAACTACGAGCAGTACTTC
TRBV7-6	-	-	TRBJ2-2	CASGGAYAGELFF	TGTGCCAGCGGGGGGGCTTATGCCGGGGAGCTGTTTTTT
TRBV28	TRBD1	few	TRBJ2-1	CASRVIIRTGAEDEQFF	TGTGCCAGCAGAGTGATAATTCGGACAGGAGCCGAGGATGAGCAGTTCTTC
TRBV18	-	-	TRBJ2-1	CASSPLPSVVYNEQFF	TGTGCCAGCTCACCACTCCCTAGCGTGGTCTACAATGAGCAGTTCTTC
TRBV5-3	-	-	TRBJ2-1	CASSLAGSGKQFF	TGTGCCAGCAGCTTGGCCGGTAGCGGCAAGCAGTTCTTC
TRBV5-5	TRBD1	-	TRBJ2-7	CASSGGTGVLYEQYF	TGTGCCAGCAGCGGCGGGACAGGAGTTTTATACGAGCAGTACTTC
TRBV11-3	TRBD2	-	TRBJ2-1	CASSLRTSGGHNEQFF	TGTGCCAGCAGCCTTCGGACTAGCGGGGGACACAATGAGCAGTTCTTC
TRBV9	-	-	TRBJ1-6	CASSDRVSGNSPLHF	TGTGCCAGCAGTGATAGGGTTTCGGGTAATTCACCCCTCCACTTT
TRBV20-1	TRBD1	few	TRBJ1-5	CSARGYRDGQASNSNQPQHF	TGCAGTGCTAGAGGGTACCGCGACGGACAGGCCTCCAATAGCAATCAGCCCCAGCATTTT
TRBV7-2	-	many	TRBJ1-1	CASSRRIGTEAFF	TGTGCCAGCAGCCGCCGTATCGGCACTGAAGCTTTCTTT
TRBV6-6	TRBD1	many	TRBJ1-5	CASSYGTGGNQPQHF	TGTGCCAGCAGTTACGGGACAGGGGGCAATCAGCCCCAGCATTTT
TRBV2	-	-	TRBJ2-1	CASSESGPGVLFF	TGTGCCAGCAGTGAGTCGGGACCCGGGGTTCTGTTCTTC
TRBV11-2	-	many	TRBJ2-5	CASSFRGAYQETQYF	TGTGCCAGCAGCTTCCGTGGAGCGTACCAAGAGACCCAGTACTTC
TRBV12-3/TRBV12-4	TRBD1	-	TRBJ2-5	CASSFLTGWETQYF	TGTGCCAGCAGTTTTCTGACAGGGTGGGAGACCCAGTACTTC
TRBV19	-	-	TRBJ2-4	CASSIPGDAKNIQYF	TGTGCCAGTAGTATCCCAGGGGACGCCAAAAACATTCAGTACTTC
TRBV7-6	TRBD1	-	TRBJ1-1	CASRPLRRGPGFTEAFF	TGTGCCAGCAGACCCCTAAGAAGGGGGCCAGGATTCACTGAAGCTTTCTTT
TRBV5-4	-	few	TRBJ1-6	CASSRIGTAGPLHF	TGTGCCAGCAGCCGGATTGGGACGGCCGGGCCCCTCCACTTT
TRBV12-3/TRBV12-4	TRBD1	many	TRBJ2-7	CASSERDRVPYEQYF	TGTGCCAGCAGCGAGAGGGACAGGGTTCCCTACGAGCAGTACTTC
TRBV5-1	TRBD2	-	TRBJ2-1	CASSLAFSGRSGEQFF	TGCGCCAGCAGCTTGGCTTTTAGCGGGAGGTCCGGTGAGCAGTTCTTC
TRBV6-2/TRBV6-3	-	few	TRBJ1-1	CASSPIRGNTEAFF	TGTGCCAGCAGCCCGATACGGGGGAACACTGAAGCTTTCTTT
TRBV6-1	-	many	TRBJ2-1	CASLDRSYNEQFF	TGTGCCAGCCTAGACAGGTCCTACAATGAGCAGTTCTTC
TRBV27	TRBD1	-	TRBJ1-6	CASSFRGAGGRSPLPF	TGTGCCAGCAGTTTTCGTGGGGCAGGGGGTCGGTCACCCCTCCCCTTT
TRBV5-1	-	many	TRBJ2-3	CASSLALRPDTQYF	TGCGCCAGCAGCTTGGCCCTGAGGCCAGATACGCAGTATTTT
TRBV4-1	-	many	TRBJ2-3	CASSQVPETDTQYF	TGCGCCAGCAGCCAAGTCCCGGAGACAGATACGCAGTATTTT
TRBV7-8	TRBD1	-	TRBJ2-7	CASSSVWGTGDYEQYF	TGTGCCAGCAGCTCTGTATGGGGGACAGGGGACTACGAGCAGTACTTC
TRBV15	-	-	TRBJ1-1	CATSREGKMNTEAFF	TGTGCCACCAGCAGAGAGGGGAAGATGAACACTGAAGCTTTCTTT
TRBV6-5	TRBD1	-	TRBJ2-7	CASSSTGGRHYEQYF	TGTGCCAGCAGTTCTACAGGGGGCCGACACTACGAGCAGTACTTC
TRBV12-3/TRBV12-4	-	-	TRBJ2-3	CASSPAGGGTDTQYF	TGTGCCAGCAGTCCTGCAGGGGGAGGTACAGATACGCAGTATTTT
TRBV7-2	TRBD2	few	TRBJ2-7	CASSRRGGGYEQYF	TGTGCCAGCAGCCGGCGGGGGGGCGGCTACGAGCAGTACTTC
TRBV4-1	TRBD1	-	TRBJ2-5	CASGQGVETQYF	TGCGCCAGCGGACAGGGTGTCGAGACCCAGTACTTC
TRBV12-3/TRBV12-4	-	-	TRBJ2-3	CASSFTPGSDTQYF	TGTGCCAGCAGTTTCACCCCGGGGTCAGATACGCAGTATTTT
TRBV28	TRBD2	many	TRBJ2-7	CASSILAGASYEQYF	TGTGCCAGCAGTATACTAGCGGGGGCATCCTACGAGCAGTACTTC
TRBV20-1	TRBD1	once	TRBJ1-1	CSAREQTGGSGEAFF	TGCAGTGCTAGAGAGCAGACAGGGGGCAGCGGTGAAGCTTTCTTT
TRBV5-1	TRBD1	-	TRBJ2-1	CASSLVGGAGNEQFF	TGCGCCAGCAGCTTGGTAGGGGGCGCGGGCAATGAGCAGTTCTTC
TRBV19	TRBD1	few	TRBJ2-2	CASSLTTGVPGELFF	TGTGCCAGTAGTCTTACAACAGGGGTTCCCGGGGAGCTGTTTTTT
TRBV12-3/TRBV12-4	-	-	TRBJ2-1	CASSRRDKGNEQFF	TGTGCCAGCAGTAGAAGGGACAAGGGCAATGAGCAGTTCTTC
TRBV4-1	TRBD1	-	TRBJ2-3	CASSQDFGTGSEDTQYF	TGCGCCAGCAGCCAAGATTTCGGGACAGGGTCCGAAGATACGCAGTATTTT
TRBV7-5	-	few	TRBJ2-6	CISVPEAAYASSGANVLTF	-
TRBV28	-	-	TRBJ1-2	CASSLQGTYGYTF	TGTGCCAGCAGCCTACAGGGTACCTATGGCTACACCTTC